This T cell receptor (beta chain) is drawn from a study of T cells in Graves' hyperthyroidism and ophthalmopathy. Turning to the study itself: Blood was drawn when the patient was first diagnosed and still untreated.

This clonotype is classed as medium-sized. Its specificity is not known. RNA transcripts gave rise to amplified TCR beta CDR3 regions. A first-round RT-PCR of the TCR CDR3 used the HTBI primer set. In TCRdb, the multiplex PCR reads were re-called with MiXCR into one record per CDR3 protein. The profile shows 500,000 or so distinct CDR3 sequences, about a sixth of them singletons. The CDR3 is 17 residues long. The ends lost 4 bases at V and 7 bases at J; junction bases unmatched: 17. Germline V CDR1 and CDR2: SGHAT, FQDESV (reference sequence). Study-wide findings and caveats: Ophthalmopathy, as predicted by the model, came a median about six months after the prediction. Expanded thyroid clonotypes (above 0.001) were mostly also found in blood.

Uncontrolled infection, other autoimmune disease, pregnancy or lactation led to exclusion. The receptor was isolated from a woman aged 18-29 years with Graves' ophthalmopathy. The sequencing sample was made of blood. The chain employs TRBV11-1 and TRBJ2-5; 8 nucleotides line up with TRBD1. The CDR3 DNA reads TGTGCCAGCAGCTCGCTGGCAGGGGGCGCCGGGATTAGGACCCAGTACTTC. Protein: CASSSLAGGAGIRTQYF.